A single sample gave rise to the 30 T cell receptor beta chains below, sequenced in a study of blood T cell repertoires in COVID-19. Using immunoSEQ multiplex PCR, the repertoire was profiled, and TCRdb retains in-frame clones only, with some absent. The sample carries about 220,000 clones, about 85% recorded once. Sequenced material: peripheral blood. The receptors shown here come from a woman aged 60-75 years who had recovered from COVID-19.

V usage is TRBV4-1 and J usage is TRBJ1-2; maybe TRBD1 (5 bases). The CDR3 has 15 residues. Germline-derived CDR1 and CDR2 are MGHRA and YSYEKL. The ends were cut back, 4 bases at V and 4 bases at J, with 16 bases in the middle. The CDR3: CASSPQQVNSYGYTF. CDR3 DNA sequence: TGCGCCAGCAGCCCCCAACAGGTTAACTCCTATGGCTACACCTTC.

J is TRBJ1-1 and V is TRBV7-8; TRBD1 agrees at 7 bases. After removal of 5 bases from V and 1 base from J, the junction contained 4 bases not matched to a gene. CDR3 length: 14 amino acids. Germline V CDR1 and CDR2: SGHVS, FQNEAQ. CDR3 sequence (DNA): TGTGCCAGCAGCCCGCGACAGGGGAACACTGAAGCTTTCTTT. This codes for CASSPRQGNTEAFF. The variable domain in full, completed from reference TRBV7-8 and TRBJ1-1, reads GAGVSQSPRYKVAKRGQDVALRCDPISGHVSLFWYQQALGQGPEFLTYFQNEAQLDKSGLPSDRFFAERPEGSVSTLKIQRTQQEDSAVYLCASSPRQGNTEAFFGQGTRLTVV.

The chain has TRBV20-1 and TRBJ2-5, with D possibly TRBD1 on 6 matching bases. The germline gives CDR1 DFQATT, CDR2 SNEGSKA (reference sequence). The CDR3 extends over 13 amino acids. Trimming removed 3 bases from V and 2 bases from J, with 10 bases in between. The CDR3 DNA follows: TGCAGTGCTAGTTTTACAGGGCAAGAGACCCAGTACTTC. Protein: CSASFTGQETQYF.

V and J are TRBV5-1 and TRBJ1-2, with TRBD1 identical over 10 bases. CDR1 SGHRS and CDR2 YFSETQ come from the germline V gene. Trimming took 4 bases from V and 2 from J; bases not matched to a gene: 8. This CDR3 is built from 16 residues. CDR3 in amino acids: CASSQTGGLLNYGYTF. In nucleotides, the CDR3 is TGCGCCAGCAGCCAGACAGGGGGCCTCCTCAACTATGGCTACACCTTC. The variable domain in full, with the rest retrieved from reference TRBV5-1 and TRBJ1-2, is KAGVTQTPRYLIKTRGQQVTLSCSPISGHRSVSWYQQTPGQGLQFLFEYFSETQRNKGNFPGRFSGRQFSNSRSEMNVSTLELGDSALYLCASSQTGGLLNYGYTFGSGTRLTVV.

The chain uses TRBV9 and TRBJ2-3; a possible D gene is TRBD2 (5 bases). The V gene lost 0 bases and the J gene lost 7 bases, with 6 bases spanning the gap. Germline lookup yields CDR1 SGDLS and CDR2 YYNGEE. The CDR3 sequence is 12 residues long. CDR3 sequence reads: CASSVGGNTQYF. CDR3 nucleotide sequence: TGTGCCAGCAGCGTAGGAGGGAATACGCAGTATTTT.

The CDR3 DNA sequence: TGTGCCAGCAGCGCTGACAGGGGAGGCTACAATGAGCAGTTCTTC. It specifies CASSADRGGYNEQFF. The chain has TRBV7-2 and TRBJ2-1; TRBD1 aligns across 8 bases. The CDR3 is 15 residues long. J gave up 3 bases and V 5 bases, and 6 bases lay outside the gene matches. Per the germline V gene, CDR1 is SGHTA and CDR2 is FQGNSA. The full variable domain, in which reference TRBV7-2 and TRBJ2-1 provide the parts outside the CDR3, is GAGVSQSPSNKVTEKGKDVELRCDPISGHTALYWYRQSLGQGLEFLIYFQGNSAPDKSGLPSDRFSAERTGGSVSTLTIQRTQQEDSAVYLCASSADRGGYNEQFFGPGTRLTVL.

The rearrangement uses TRBV6-5 and TRBJ1-1; a possible D gene is TRBD1 (6 bases). Germline CDR1 is MNHEY and CDR2 is SVGAGI. The CDR3 covers 14 residues. The V gene lost 10 bases and the J gene lost 0 bases, with 15 bases spanning the gap. The CDR3 bases are TGTGCCACCACGGCAGGGGCAATGAACACTGAAGCTTTCTTT. Translated, it gives CATTAGAMNTEAFF.

The gene calls are TRBV20-1 and TRBJ2-3; 11 nucleotides agree with TRBD2. This CDR3 has 18 residues. CDR1 DFQATT and CDR2 SNEGSKA come from the germline V gene (reference sequence). The trim removed 3 bases at V and 0 bases at J, leaving 11 bases unmatched. The CDR3 coding sequence is TGCAGTGCTAGTGACCCGGGACTAGCGGACCCTAGCACAGATACGCAGTATTTT. Its protein is CSASDPGLADPSTDTQYF.

The J gene is TRBJ2-7, the V gene TRBV2; D perhaps matches TRBD1 (6 bases). CDR1 SNHLY and CDR2 FYNNEI come from the germline V gene. V was shortened by 8 bases and J by 3 bases, with 23 bases between the two germline ends. The CDR3 runs 16 residues. As DNA, the CDR3 is TGTGCCAGCCGACCTTGGCCGGGACAAATAATCTACGAGCAGTACTTC. As protein: CASRPWPGQIIYEQYF.

The CDR3 DNA follows: TGTGCCAGCAGCGAAGGGACTAGCGGGGAAGAGACCCAGTACTTC. This codes for CASSEGTSGEETQYF. The chain links TRBV4-2 to TRBJ2-5, with TRBD2 matching 13 bases. J was trimmed by 3 bases and V by 5 bases; bases with no gene match: 3. Germline CDR1 and CDR2: LGHNA and YNFKEQ. This CDR3 region has 15 residues.

The rearrangement links TRBV3-1 (or the pseudogene TRBV3-2) to TRBJ1-5; 9 bases are a match to TRBD1. Germline lookup yields CDR1 LGHDT and CDR2 YNNKEL (reference sequence). V lost 1 base to trimming and J lost 8 bases; unmatched junction nucleotides: 3. The CDR3 totals 14 residues. The CDR3 DNA follows: TGTGCCAGCAGCCAAGGGGACAGGGCAGAGCCCCAGCATTTT. It specifies CASSQGDRAEPQHF.

The gene calls are TRBV6-6 and TRBJ2-7; 9 nucleotides align to TRBD2. Trimming removed 2 bases from V and 4 bases from J; junction bases left unmatched: 6. The CDR3 has 15 residues. Germline V gene lookup returns CDR1 MNHNY and CDR2 SVGAGI (reference sequence). In nucleotides, the CDR3 is TGTGCCAGCAGTTACGGCGGGGGGGCCTCGTACGAGCAGTACTTC. This sequence encodes CASSYGGGASYEQYF.

This clone was observed a handful of times. The CDR3 region is CAWNTPWGGTRTEAFF. CDR3 bases: TGTGCCTGGAATACCCCATGGGGGGGGACCCGGACTGAAGCTTTCTTT. V is TRBV30 and J is TRBJ1-1; perhaps TRBD1 as D (5 bases). Per germline, CDR1 GTSNPN and CDR2 SVGIG (reference sequence). The germline V and J ends were trimmed by 4 bases and 5 bases, with 23 bases remaining between them. CDR3 size: 16 residues.

The chain links TRBV7-9 to TRBJ2-3; D remains unclear. Germline V lookup: CDR1 SEHNR, CDR2 FQNEAQ (reference sequence). The V end lost 1 base, the J end lost 0 bases, and 8 bases lay between the germline ends. The CDR3 has 15 amino acids. The CDR3 DNA reads as TGTGCCAGCAGCTTAGGATTAGCCAGCACAGATACGCAGTATTTT. Its protein product is CASSLGLASTDTQYF.

A single count supports this clone. This chain links TRBV9 with TRBJ1-6, with D perhaps TRBD1 (6 bases). V lost 2 bases and J 8 bases, leaving 17 bases between the germline ends. The CDR3 is 16 residues long. Germline lookup yields CDR1 SGDLS and CDR2 YYNGEE. The DNA for the CDR3 is TGTGCCAGCAGCGTTGATGCGCGGGGGCGTGATTCACCCCTCCACTTT. Residues: CASSVDARGRDSPLHF.

This chain connects TRBV7-2 to TRBJ2-5, with D unresolved. V dropped 4 bases and J dropped 5 bases, with 8 bases sitting between them. There are 12 residues in the CDR3. In germline, CDR1 is SGHTA, CDR2 FQGNSA. CDR3 protein: CASSSQAETQYF. The CDR3, as DNA: TGTGCCAGCAGCTCCCAAGCGGAGACCCAGTACTTC.

The chain has TRBV5-6 and TRBJ1-3; 7 nucleotides align to TRBD1. The CDR3 is 18 amino acids. The junction had 10 bases not matched to a gene; V was cut back by 0 bases and J by 1 base. The germline V gene has CDR1 SGHDT and CDR2 YYEEEE. The chain's CDR3 is CASSLDNRTGFSGNTIYF. The CDR3 DNA sequence: TGTGCCAGCAGCTTGGATAACAGGACAGGTTTTTCTGGAAACACCATATATTTT.

CDR3 nucleotide sequence: TGTGCCAGCAGCTCTAGCGGGGGCCTTTACGAGCAGTACTTC. Translating gives CASSSSGGLYEQYF. This chain joins TRBV5-6 and TRBJ2-7; TRBD2 aligns across 10 bases. The V and J ends lost 3 bases and 4 bases, in that order; junction bases with no gene match: 4. The CDR3 contains 14 residues. Germline CDR1 is SGHDT and CDR2 is YYEEEE.

The rearrangement links TRBV27 to TRBJ2-3; 8 bases are shared with TRBD2. The CDR3 extends over 14 amino acids. V lost 2 bases, J lost 15 bases, and 13 bases stayed unmatched. The germline V gene has CDR1 MNHEY and CDR2 SMNVEV (reference sequence). CDR3 coding DNA: TGTGCCAGCAGTTTACGCGGGCGGGGACTAGTCCAATATTTT. Its protein product is CASSLRGRGLVQYF.

The table lists this clone with a count of one. V is TRBV7-2 and J is TRBJ1-5; 8 positions agree with TRBD1. The CDR3 covers 16 residues. Germline-derived CDR1 and CDR2 are SGHTA and FQGNSA. Trimming at V came to 5 bases and at J to 1 base, leaving 7 bases not matched to a gene. DNA of the CDR3: TGTGCCAGCAGCCTCGGGACAGGTAGAAGCAATCAGCCCCAGCATTTT. It codes for CASSLGTGRSNQPQHF.

The rearrangement uses TRBV12-3 or TRBV12-4 and TRBJ2-7, with a weak D call TRBD1 (6 bases). This CDR3 comprises 13 residues. Trimming took off 6 bases at V and 5 bases at J, with 14 bases between the two ends. The CDR3 here is CASRQGERNEQYF. In DNA, the CDR3 is TGTGCCAGCAGACAGGGCGAAAGGAACGAGCAGTACTTC.

The table lists this clone with a count of one. The identical CDR3 is also encoded by other nucleotide sequences in the sample. The rearrangement uses TRBV18 and TRBJ1-3; D is unclear. V shed 0 bases and J shed 0 bases, with 6 bases lying between them. The V gene's germline CDR1 is KGHSH and CDR2 LQKENI. CDR3 length: 15 residues. CDR3 residues: CASSPPSLSGNTIYF. The CDR3 DNA follows: TGTGCCAGCTCACCACCCTCCCTCTCTGGAAACACCATATATTTT.

The V gene is TRBV12-5, the J gene TRBJ1-5; the match to TRBD1 covers 7 bases. The CDR3 has 16 amino acids. After removal of 5 bases from V and 0 bases from J, the junction contained 7 bases not matched to a gene. Germline CDR1 and CDR2: LGHNT and FRNRAP. CDR3 amino acids: CASGPAGGNSNQPQHF. CDR3 in DNA: TGTGCTAGTGGTCCCGCAGGGGGGAATAGCAATCAGCCCCAGCATTTT.

The chain links TRBV3-1 (or the pseudogene TRBV3-2) to TRBJ2-7; 8 positions agree with TRBD2. This CDR3 has 15 amino acids. Losses at the gene ends were 6 bases for V and 4 bases for J; bases not matched to a gene: 11. Germline assignment: CDR1 LGHDT and CDR2 YNNKEL (reference sequence). CDR3 in DNA: TGTGCCAGCAGACCTGCTCTAAGCGGGGGATACGAGCAGTACTTC. Translation: CASRPALSGGYEQYF.

The chain couples TRBV2 to TRBJ1-6, with a tentative D call TRBD1 (6 bases). The CDR3 totals 14 residues. Germline V CDR1 and CDR2: SNHLY, FYNNEI. The V end lost 10 bases, the J end lost 8 bases, and 18 bases lay between the germline ends. CDR3 nucleotides: TGTGCCACCAATCCACAGGGTTGGGATTCACCCCTCCACTTT. Its translation: CATNPQGWDSPLHF.

The chain joins TRBV10-3 to TRBJ2-5; weak D call: TRBD2 (6 bases). Germline V lookup: CDR1 ENHRY, CDR2 SYGVKD. The ends were cut back, 4 bases at V and 3 bases at J, with 12 bases in the middle. The CDR3 is 14 residues long. The CDR3 sequence: CAISAPGGKETQYF. The CDR3 bases are TGTGCCATCAGTGCGCCTGGCGGGAAAGAGACCCAGTACTTC.

The genes are TRBV3-1 (or the pseudogene TRBV3-2) and TRBJ1-1, with 9 bases matching TRBD1. V was clipped by 4 bases and J by 4 bases; unmatched bases: 7. This CDR3 contains 15 residues. Germline CDR1 reads LGHDT; CDR2 reads YNNKEL (reference sequence). The CDR3 loop is CASSPTQGAGTEAFF. Here the CDR3 DNA reads TGTGCCAGCAGCCCCACACAGGGGGCGGGCACTGAAGCTTTCTTT.

The chain couples TRBV14 to TRBJ1-2, with a weak D call TRBD1 (5 bases). Germline V gene lookup returns CDR1 SGHDN and CDR2 FVKESK. The germline V and J ends were trimmed by 4 bases and 1 base, with 7 bases remaining between them. The CDR3 runs 13 residues. The CDR3 nucleotides are TGTGCCAGCAGCCCACAGGTTAACTATGGCTACACCTTC. This sequence encodes CASSPQVNYGYTF.

The chain carries TRBV5-1 and TRBJ1-5; D possibly corresponds to TRBD1 (5 bases). With 5 bases removed from V and 3 bases from J, the gap between germline ends came to 9 bases. This CDR3 has 13 amino acids. Germline loops: CDR1 SGHRS, CDR2 YFSETQ. Here the CDR3 reads CASRQDNNQPQHF. The CDR3 DNA reads TGCGCCAGCAGGCAGGACAACAATCAGCCCCAGCATTTT. Filled out from reference TRBV5-1 and TRBJ1-5, the complete variable domain reads KAGVTQTPRYLIKTRGQQVTLSCSPISGHRSVSWYQQTPGQGLQFLFEYFSETQRNKGNFPGRFSGRQFSNSRSEMNVSTLELGDSALYLCASRQDNNQPQHFGDGTRLSIL.

The count of this clone is one. The chain combines TRBV23-1 with TRBJ2-7; D possibly corresponds to TRBD1 (6 bases). TRBV23-1 is noted as an ORF with a role that remains uncertain. Trimming stripped 7 bases from V and 4 bases from J, with 17 bases between. The CDR3 length is 14 residues. CDR3 sequence: CASTATGWDYEQYF. In DNA, the CDR3 is TGCGCCAGCACCGCGACAGGTTGGGATTACGAGCAGTACTTC.